One and the same sample provided the 12 T cell receptor beta chains below, sequenced in a study of cytomegalovirus exposure and HLA in healthy donors listed by TCRdb under 2017. Libraries came from the immunoSEQ multiplex PCR assay. A mixture of 60 forward primers for TCR Vbeta segments and 13 reverse primers for TCR Jbeta segments was used in the multiplex PCR. The immuneACCESS repertoire file appears here via TCRdb, limited to in-frame rearrangements. These files lack a portion of the clones; in checked studies, under half of the deficit traces to unresolved V genes, and the cause of the others is not known. Across this sample there are around 200,000 clones, with 82% seen only once. The ten largest account for about 6.1% of the sample. Sequenced material: PBMCs. The receptor set was obtained from a man between 35 and 55 years old in good health and CMV-seropositive.

The chain uses TRBV10-1 and TRBJ2-1, with D tentatively TRBD2 (6 bases). Germline CDR1 WNHNN, CDR2 SYGVQD (reference sequence). This CDR3 has 13 residues. With 6 bases removed from V and 1 base from J, the gap between germline ends came to 7 bases. The CDR3 protein is CASSGLSYNEQFF. The CDR3 DNA sequence: TGCGCCAGCAGCGGACTATCCTACAATGAGCAGTTCTTC.

This chain connects TRBV15 to TRBJ2-3; 8 nucleotides line up with TRBD2. Per germline, CDR1 LNHNV and CDR2 YYDKDF (reference sequence). The CDR3 length is 16 residues. V lost 3 bases to trimming and J lost 3 bases; unmatched junction nucleotides: 8. CDR3 sequence reads: CATSRAGGGSTDTQYF. CDR3 DNA sequence: TGTGCCACCAGCAGGGCGGGGGGAGGATCTACAGATACGCAGTATTTT. Variable domain in full (rest from reference TRBV15 and TRBJ2-3): DAMVIQNPRYQVTQFGKPVTLSCSQTLNHNVMYWYQQKSSQAPKLLFHYYDKDFNNEADTPDNFQSRRPNTSFCFLDIRSPGLGDTAMYLCATSRAGGGSTDTQYFGPGTRLTVL.

The chain links TRBV18 to TRBJ1-1; TRBD1 agrees at 10 bases. This CDR3 contains 15 residues. Unmatched junction bases numbered 4, after V lost 2 bases and J lost 4 bases. The germline V gene encodes CDR1 KGHSH and CDR2 LQKENI. CDR3 residues: CASSPGTGAGTEAFF. The CDR3 DNA sequence: TGTGCCAGCTCACCAGGGACAGGGGCGGGCACTGAAGCTTTCTTT. Complete variable domain (other parts from reference TRBV18 and TRBJ1-1): NAGVMQNPRHLVRRRGQEARLRCSPMKGHSHVYWYRQLPEEGLKFMVYLQKENIIDESGMPKERFSAEFPKEGPSILRIQQVVRGDSAAYFCASSPGTGAGTEAFFGQGTRLTVV.

The rearrangement uses TRBV6-5 and TRBJ2-4; perhaps TRBD2 as D (6 bases). Trimming left V 0 bases short and J 8 bases short, with 8 bases between. Looked up from germline, CDR1 is MNHEY and CDR2 is SVGAGI. CDR3 size: 13 residues. DNA of the CDR3: TGTGCCAGCAGTTACTCTGGCGGGGACATTCAGTACTTC. As protein: CASSYSGGDIQYF.

The rearrangement links TRBV4-2 to TRBJ2-1, with TRBD2 matching 7 bases. V lost 1 base to trimming and J lost 5 bases; unmatched junction nucleotides: 5. Germline values: CDR1 LGHNA, CDR2 YNFKEQ. This CDR3 is built from 15 residues. The CDR3 reads CASSQAGLPHNEQFF. The CDR3 DNA sequence: TGTGCCAGCAGCCAAGCGGGACTACCTCACAATGAGCAGTTCTTC.

This chain joins TRBV5-6 and TRBJ2-1; 9 bases map to TRBD1. The V gene end was trimmed by 0 bases and the J gene end by 2 bases; junction bases not matched to a gene: 3. Germline lookup yields CDR1 SGHDT and CDR2 YYEEEE. The CDR3 length is 16 residues. Here the CDR3 reads CASSLETGGTYNEQFF. CDR3 sequence (DNA): TGTGCCAGCAGCTTGGAGACAGGGGGAACCTACAATGAGCAGTTCTTC. Combining the CDR3 with reference TRBV5-6 and TRBJ2-1 gives the whole variable domain DAGVTQSPTHLIKTRGQQVTLRCSPKSGHDTVSWYQQALGQGPQFIFQYYEEEERQRGNFPDRFSGHQFPNYSSELNVNALLLGDSALYLCASSLETGGTYNEQFFGPGTRLTVL.

This chain uses TRBV5-1 with TRBJ2-1; 14 positions match TRBD2. This CDR3 comprises 16 residues. Trimming cost V 4 bases and J 6 bases; bases outside gene matches: 6. Germline loops: CDR1 SGHRS, CDR2 YFSETQ. Written as DNA, the CDR3 is TGCGCCAGCAGCGCGACTAGCGGGAGGGTCAGCAATGAGCAGTTCTTC. Translating it yields CASSATSGRVSNEQFF.

This clone has only one observation. The V call is TRBV10-2, the J call TRBJ1-2; D may be TRBD1 (5 bases). The CDR3 loop spans 14 amino acids. CDR1 is WSHSY and CDR2 is SAAADI in the germline V gene. Between the trimmed V and J ends, which lost 5 bases and 1 base, there was a span of 11 bases. The CDR3 sequence is CASSQTEFNYGYTF. In DNA, the CDR3 is TGCGCCAGCAGTCAGACAGAATTTAACTATGGCTACACCTTC.

This rearrangement joins TRBV6-5 to TRBJ2-7; perhaps TRBD1 as D (6 bases). CDR1 MNHEY and CDR2 SVGAGI come from the germline V gene. Trimming took 2 bases from V and 3 from J, leaving 14 bases between them. The CDR3 loop spans 15 amino acids. CDR3 in amino acids: CASSYDRIANYEQYF. For the CDR3, the DNA is TGTGCCAGCAGTTACGACAGGATCGCGAACTACGAGCAGTACTTC.

The chain joins TRBV30 to TRBJ2-7; 7 bases are a match to TRBD1. V dropped 7 bases and J dropped 3; count of bases not matched to a gene: 12. CDR1 and CDR2 (germline): GTSNPN, SVGIG (reference sequence). The CDR3 is 14 residues long. As DNA, the CDR3 is TGTGCCTCTACCAAAAGGGACAGCTTCTACGAGCAGTACGTC. Residues: CASTKRDSFYEQYV.

The genes are TRBV19 and TRBJ2-5; the match to TRBD2 covers 9 bases. The CDR3 consists of 16 residues. V shed 1 base and J 4 bases; nucleotides not matched to a gene: 7. Germline V lookup: CDR1 LNHDA, CDR2 SQIVND (reference sequence). The CDR3 protein is CASSIGGSGGLETQYF. CDR3 nucleotide sequence: TGTGCCAGTAGTATAGGGGGTAGCGGGGGATTAGAGACCCAGTACTTC.

This sequence joins TRBV7-3 and TRBJ2-2; 10 bases fit TRBD1. Trimming cost V 3 bases and J 5 bases; bases outside gene matches: 0. CDR1 is SGHTA and CDR2 is FQGTGA in the germline V gene. The CDR3 has 14 residues. Here the CDR3 DNA reads TGTGCCAGCAGCTTGGGACAGGGGACCGGGGAGCTGTTTTTT. Its protein is CASSLGQGTGELFF.